The 26 T cell receptor beta chains presented below share a single source sample, sequenced in a study of Ad26.COV2.S vaccination and SARS-CoV-2 variants. Here immunoSEQ multiplex PCR was the method, and the copy in TCRdb shows in-frame clones only, minus some. The repertoire holds approximately 460,000 clones, with roughly nine tenths as singletons. Treatment meaning: some 20 received Ad26.COV2.S at low or high dose, single or two shots; about 5 received placebo; per-sample allocation not given. It was on day 63 after the first vaccine or placebo injection that samples were taken. The material sequenced was peripheral blood, taken in a trial of Ad26.COV2.S vaccine versus placebo. Receptors originate from a person aged 18-65 years who received the Ad26.COV2.S COVID-19 vaccine or a placebo.

The CDR3 coding sequence is TGTGCCAGCTCACCAACCCAGGTAAAGAGCTCCTACGAGCAGTACTTC. Translation gives CASSPTQVKSSYEQYF. The V and J genes are TRBV18 and TRBJ2-7; D not certain. This CDR3 spans 16 amino acids. Germline V gene data show CDR1 as KGHSH and CDR2 as LQKENI. The germline V and J ends were trimmed by 2 bases and 0 bases, with 14 bases remaining between them.

This rearrangement joins TRBV9 to TRBJ2-7; 7 nucleotides agree with TRBD1. The CDR3 spans 14 residues. Per germline, CDR1 SGDLS and CDR2 YYNGEE. The V gene end was trimmed by 3 bases and the J gene end by 6 bases; junction bases not matched to a gene: 9. CDR3 nucleotides: TGTGCCAGCAGCGAACCGGGACAGTCGGCCGAGCAGTACTTC. Encoded protein: CASSEPGQSAEQYF.

The rearrangement uses TRBV4-1 and TRBJ2-3; 7 nucleotides line up with TRBD2. The CDR3 is 15 amino acids. The V and J ends lost 4 bases and 4 bases, in that order; junction bases with no gene match: 8. Germline CDR1 and CDR2: MGHRA and YSYEKL. For the CDR3, the DNA is TGCGCCAGCAGCCCCGGACTAGTCGCGGCAGATACGCAGTATTTT. Translation gives CASSPGLVAADTQYF.

This chain links TRBV2 with TRBJ1-2, with a tentative D call TRBD1 (5 bases). There are 11 residues in the CDR3. Germline V CDR1 and CDR2: SNHLY, FYNNEI. The V end lost 7 bases, the J end lost 4 bases, and 7 bases lay between the germline ends. The CDR3 DNA sequence: TGTGCCAGCATGGGGGGCTATGGCTACACCTTC. Its protein is CASMGGYGYTF.

The rearrangement joins TRBV5-1 to TRBJ1-4; D remains ambiguous. The CDR3 extends over 14 amino acids. V lost 0 bases and J 6 bases, leaving 9 bases between the germline ends. Germline V lookup: CDR1 SGHRS, CDR2 YFSETQ. DNA for the CDR3: TGCGCCAGCAGCTTGGCCAGGACCGATGAAAAACTGTTTTTT. Translated: CASSLARTDEKLFF.

The chain joins TRBV27 to TRBJ2-2, with D maybe TRBD2 (6 bases). Trimming removed 0 bases at V and 3 bases at J, with 11 bases between. Germline V lookup: CDR1 MNHEY, CDR2 SMNVEV (reference sequence). This CDR3 comprises 16 residues. In DNA, the CDR3 is TGTGCCAGCAGTTTATCCGGGGGTCGGGACACCGGGGAGCTGTTTTTT. Protein sequence: CASSLSGGRDTGELFF.

In its sample, this clone was seen once. The chain uses TRBV10-2 and TRBJ2-7; possible D gene TRBD2, 6 bases. Trimming removed 7 bases at V and 6 bases at J, with 16 bases between. This CDR3 spans 13 amino acids. Germline V gene data show CDR1 as WSHSY and CDR2 as SAAADI. As DNA, the CDR3 is TGCGCCAGCACTGGGACTGGCGGGGTCGAGCAGTACTTC. It yields the protein CASTGTGGVEQYF.

CDR3 bases: TGTGCCAGCAGCCTCCGCGCAGGGCGGGGGAACACTGAAGCTTTCTTT. This gives the protein CASSLRAGRGNTEAFF. This sequence joins TRBV13 and TRBJ1-1; a weak D match, TRBD1 (5 bases). Between the trimmed V and J ends, which lost 5 bases and 1 base, there was a span of 17 bases. The CDR3 is 16 amino acids. In germline, CDR1 is PRHDT, CDR2 FYEKMQ (reference sequence).

The rearrangement uses TRBV19 and TRBJ2-5; possibly TRBD1 or TRBD2 for D (6 bases each). The CDR3 covers 14 residues. V was pared by 3 bases and J by 6 bases, with 14 bases between. Germline CDR1 LNHDA, CDR2 SQIVND (reference sequence). CDR3 nucleotides: TGTGCCAGTAGTATCCGAGGAGGGGGAAAGACCCAGTACTTC. This translates into CASSIRGGGKTQYF.

This clone turned up a few times. V and J are TRBV16 and TRBJ1-1; D uncertain. V lost 0 bases to trimming and J lost 1 base, with 6 bases between them. Germline V gene lookup returns CDR1 KGHSY and CDR2 FQNENV. CDR3 size: 14 residues. The CDR3 coding sequence is TGTGCCAGCAGCCAATCTCGGGGGAACACTGAAGCTTTCTTT. It specifies CASSQSRGNTEAFF. Based on the CDR3 plus reference TRBV16 and TRBJ1-1, the full variable domain is GEEVAQTPKHLVRGEGQKAKLYCAPIKGHSYVFWYQQVLKNEFKFLISFQNENVFDETGMPKERFSAKCLPNSPCSLEIQATKLEDSAVYFCASSQSRGNTEAFFGQGTRLTVV.

The CDR3: CASSDRSTDTQYF. The CDR3 DNA follows: TGTGCCAGTAGTGACCGCAGCACAGATACGCAGTATTTT. V is TRBV19 and J is TRBJ2-3, with unresolved D. From germline, CDR1 is LNHDA and CDR2 SQIVND (reference sequence). V was clipped by 5 bases and J by 0 bases, with 6 bases between them. The CDR3 is 13 amino acids. The full variable domain, with the rest looked up from reference TRBV19 and TRBJ2-3, is DGGITQSPKYLFRKEGQNVTLSCEQNLNHDAMYWYRQDPGQGLRLIYYSQIVNDFQKGDIAEGYSVSREKKESFPLTVTSAQKNPTAFYLCASSDRSTDTQYFGPGTRLTVL.

This clone has more than one count but fewer than ten. V is TRBV6-5 and J is TRBJ1-6; TRBD1 matches at 7 bases. Germline lookup yields CDR1 MNHEY and CDR2 SVGAGI. The CDR3 sequence is 14 residues long. With V trimmed by 6 bases and J by 8 bases, 7 bases remained unmatched. In DNA, the CDR3 is TGTGCCAGCAGAGCCGGGACAGACTATTCACCCCTCCACTTT. Translation: CASRAGTDYSPLHF.

The CDR3 DNA is TGCGCCAGCACCCAACCCCAGGGCAGGGCTGAGGGCTACACCTTC. Residues: CASTQPQGRAEGYTF. V usage is TRBV10-2 and J usage is TRBJ1-2; tentatively, D is TRBD1 (5 bases). The length of the CDR3 is 15 residues. Germline CDR1 WSHSY, CDR2 SAAADI. Trimming removed 7 bases at V and 8 bases at J, with 23 bases between.

This clone was detected only a few times. The rearrangement links TRBV9 to TRBJ2-6; 7 bases match TRBD1. V dropped 3 bases and J dropped 4; count of bases not matched to a gene: 7. This CDR3 comprises 16 residues. Germline values: CDR1 SGDLS, CDR2 YYNGEE. CDR3 residues: CASSANRGSGANVLTF. CDR3 nucleotides: TGTGCCAGCAGCGCCAACAGGGGAAGCGGGGCCAACGTCCTGACTTTC.

The V and J genes are TRBV10-3 and TRBJ2-1; TRBD1 agrees at 9 bases. CDR3 size: 16 residues. V dropped 2 bases and J dropped 8; count of bases not matched to a gene: 10. CDR1 ENHRY and CDR2 SYGVKD come from the germline V gene. The CDR3 reads CAISEIGTGSSDEQFF. The CDR3 DNA reads as TGTGCCATCAGTGAGATCGGGACAGGGAGTAGCGATGAGCAGTTCTTC.

The rearrangement joins TRBV6-1 to TRBJ1-2; D possibly corresponds to TRBD1 (6 bases). CDR1 MNHNS and CDR2 SASEGT come from the germline V gene. The V end was cut by 2 bases, the J end by 4 bases, with 17 bases between. The CDR3 is 16 amino acids. The CDR3 here is CASSERGDGKVYGYTF. The CDR3 DNA reads TGTGCCAGCAGTGAAAGGGGGGACGGAAAAGTCTATGGCTACACCTTC.

V is TRBV7-8 and J is TRBJ2-7; D unclear. The CDR3 is 13 residues long. CDR1 and CDR2 (germline): SGHVS, FQNEAQ. V lost 3 bases and J 3 bases, leaving 9 bases between the germline ends. CDR3 sequence (DNA): TGTGCCAGCAGCTTGGGGATCGACTACGAGCAGTACTTC. It translates to CASSLGIDYEQYF.

This chain connects TRBV10-3 to TRBJ1-2, with a weak D call TRBD1 (6 bases). The CDR3 runs 15 residues. From germline, CDR1 is ENHRY and CDR2 SYGVKD. Trimming pared 0 bases from V and 5 bases from J, leaving 13 bases between. The CDR3, as DNA: TGTGCCATCAGTGAGTCGGGCAGGGGACTATATGGCTACACCTTC. It yields the protein CAISESGRGLYGYTF.

The chain links TRBV4-1 to TRBJ2-1, with 7 bases matching TRBD2. Germline V lookup: CDR1 MGHRA, CDR2 YSYEKL. The CDR3 covers 17 residues. V lost 2 bases, J lost 0 bases, and 7 bases stayed unmatched. CDR3 region: CASSQPERGSSYNEQFF. As DNA, the CDR3 is TGCGCCAGCAGCCAACCAGAGCGGGGTAGCTCCTACAATGAGCAGTTCTTC.

J is TRBJ1-2 and V is TRBV3-1 (or the pseudogene TRBV3-2); no firm D call. Trimming removed 6 bases at V and 7 bases at J, with 15 bases between. Looked up from germline, CDR1 is LGHDT and CDR2 is YNNKEL (reference sequence). The length of the CDR3 is 13 residues. The CDR3 coding sequence is TGTGCCAGCAGTTATGGGAGTAAGGGTGGCTACACCTTC. Protein product: CASSYGSKGGYTF.

The chain joins TRBV11-2 to TRBJ2-2; 9 nucleotides line up with TRBD2. Germline CDR1 is SGHAT and CDR2 is FQNNGV. The CDR3 consists of 18 residues. V lost 1 base to trimming and J lost 4 bases; unmatched junction nucleotides: 10. CDR3 loop: CASSLVPLAGYGTGELFF. CDR3 nucleotide sequence: TGTGCCAGCAGCTTAGTTCCCCTAGCGGGATATGGCACCGGGGAGCTGTTTTTT.

The J gene is TRBJ2-1, the V gene TRBV5-1; TRBD2 agrees at 11 bases. J lost 3 bases, V lost 2 bases, and 4 bases had no gene match. Germline-derived CDR1 and CDR2 are SGHRS and YFSETQ. CDR3 size: 16 residues. CDR3 residues: CASSLLAGVYYNEQFF. The CDR3 DNA is TGCGCCAGCAGCTTACTAGCGGGAGTTTACTACAATGAGCAGTTCTTC.

The chain carries TRBV7-3 and TRBJ2-3; D is unresolved. V dropped 3 bases and J dropped 0 bases, with 10 bases sitting between them. Germline CDR1 is SGHTA and CDR2 is FQGTGA. This CDR3 has 15 amino acids. The CDR3 bases are TGTGCCAGCAGCTTGGTAAGGGCCAGCACAGATACGCAGTATTTT. It yields the protein CASSLVRASTDTQYF.

This clone was picked up a small number of times. The chain has TRBV5-1 and TRBJ1-2; D not certain. CDR1 and CDR2 (germline): SGHRS, YFSETQ. The CDR3 loop spans 12 amino acids. V was pared by 0 bases and J by 8 bases, with 8 bases between. CDR3 amino acids: CASSLEGGGYTF. In DNA form, the CDR3 reads TGCGCCAGCAGCTTGGAGGGAGGGGGCTACACCTTC. Complete variable domain (other parts from reference TRBV5-1 and TRBJ1-2): KAGVTQTPRYLIKTRGQQVTLSCSPISGHRSVSWYQQTPGQGLQFLFEYFSETQRNKGNFPGRFSGRQFSNSRSEMNVSTLELGDSALYLCASSLEGGGYTFGSGTRLTVV.

The chain couples TRBV30 to TRBJ2-1, with D unresolved. Germline values: CDR1 GTSNPN, CDR2 SVGIG (reference sequence). V lost 0 bases, J lost 7 bases, and 7 bases lay in between. This CDR3 spans 12 amino acids. The CDR3 nucleotides read TGTGCCTGGAGTGTACGGCGAAATGAGCAGTTCTTC. Protein: CAWSVRRNEQFF.

The chain links TRBV3-1 (or the pseudogene TRBV3-2) to TRBJ2-7, with D perhaps TRBD2 (6 bases). Germline V gene sequence: CDR1 LGHDT, CDR2 YNNKEL (reference sequence). The CDR3 loop spans 16 amino acids. Trimming shortened V by 1 base and J by 4 bases, and 17 bases separated the two germline ends. In DNA form, the CDR3 reads TGTGCCAGCAGCCAAGGGGGGGAGAGGGCTTTGTACGAGCAGTACTTC. Its translation: CASSQGGERALYEQYF.